This T cell receptor (beta chain) was documented in a study of blood T cell repertoires in COVID-19. The wider study: Either two negative PCRs, clearance, or symptom resolution qualified Cohort 3 donors as recovered.

The CDR3 spans 17 residues. The V gene's germline CDR1 is MDHEN and CDR2 SYDVKM. V lost 7 bases, J lost 1 base, and 15 bases stayed unmatched. The cohort comprised adults aged about 18 to 100 years residing in 24 US areas. Each participant's cohort was designated according to participant-reported clinical history. Source study methods: Researchers report that nucleated cell counts were estimated from reference gene primer amplification. The repertoire was sequenced with immunoSEQ multiplex PCR; TCRdb's copy has only in-frame clones and lacks some. The D gene and trimming were derived from the DNA, and the V and J assignments and clone size from that table. The table has under 300,000 clones, approximately 90% seen once. This clone occurred once.

The receptor's source is a woman aged 55-69 years in a cohort exposed to, infected with or recovered from COVID-19 (not recorded which). Sequenced sample: PBMCs or T cells enriched from blood (not recorded which). V and J are TRBV28 and TRBJ1-1; the match to TRBD1 covers 7 bases. The CDR3 spells CASTRSPNRGPNTEAFF. The CDR3, as DNA: TGTGCCAGCACCCGATCCCCTAACAGGGGACCGAACACTGAAGCTTTCTTT. Complete variable domain (other parts from reference TRBV28 and TRBJ1-1): DVKVTQSSRYLVKRTGEKVFLECVQDMDHENMFWYRQDPGLGLRLIYFSYDVKMKEKGDIPEGYSVSREKKERFSLILESASTNQTSMYLCASTRSPNRGPNTEAFFGQGTRLTVV.